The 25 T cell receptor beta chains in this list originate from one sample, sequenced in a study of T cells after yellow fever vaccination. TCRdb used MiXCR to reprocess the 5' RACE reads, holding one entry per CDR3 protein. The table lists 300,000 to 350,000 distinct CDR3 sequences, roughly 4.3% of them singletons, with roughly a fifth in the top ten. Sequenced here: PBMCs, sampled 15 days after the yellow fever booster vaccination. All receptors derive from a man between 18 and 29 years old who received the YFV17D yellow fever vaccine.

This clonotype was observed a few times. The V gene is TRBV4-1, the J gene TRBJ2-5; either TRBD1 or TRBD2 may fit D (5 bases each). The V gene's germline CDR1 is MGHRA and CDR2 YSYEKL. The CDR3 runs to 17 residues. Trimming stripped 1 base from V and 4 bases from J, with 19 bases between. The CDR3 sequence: CASSQAPGRRLRETQYF. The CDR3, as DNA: TGCGCCAGCAGCCAAGCTCCGGGGCGTCGGCTAAGAGAGACCCAGTACTTC.

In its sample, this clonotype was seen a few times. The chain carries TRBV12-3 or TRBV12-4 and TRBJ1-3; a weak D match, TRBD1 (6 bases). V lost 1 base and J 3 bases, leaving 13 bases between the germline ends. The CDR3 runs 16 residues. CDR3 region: CASSLVGQRSGNTIYF. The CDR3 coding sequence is TGTGCCAGCAGTTTAGTGGGACAAAGAAGTGGAAACACCATATATTTT.

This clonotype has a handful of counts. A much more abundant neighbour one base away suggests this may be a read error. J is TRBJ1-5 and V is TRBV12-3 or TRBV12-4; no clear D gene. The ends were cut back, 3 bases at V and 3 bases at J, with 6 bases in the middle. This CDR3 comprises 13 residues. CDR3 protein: CASSFQTNQPQHF. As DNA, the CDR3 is TGTGCCAGCAGTTTTCAGACCAATCAGCCCCAGCATTTT.

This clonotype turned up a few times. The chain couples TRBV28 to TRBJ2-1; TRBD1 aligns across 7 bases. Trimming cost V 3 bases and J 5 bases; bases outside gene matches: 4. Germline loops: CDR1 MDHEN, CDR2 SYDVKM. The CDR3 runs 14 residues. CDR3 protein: CASSLAQGDNEQFF. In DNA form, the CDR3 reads TGTGCCAGCAGTTTGGCGCAGGGGGACAATGAGCAGTTCTTC.

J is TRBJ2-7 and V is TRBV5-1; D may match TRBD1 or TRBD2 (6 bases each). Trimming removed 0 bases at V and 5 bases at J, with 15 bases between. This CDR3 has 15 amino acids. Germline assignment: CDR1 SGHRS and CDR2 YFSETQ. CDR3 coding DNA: TGCGCCAGCAGCTTGGCCCGGGGGCTTTTCGACGAGCAGTACTTC. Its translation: CASSLARGLFDEQYF.

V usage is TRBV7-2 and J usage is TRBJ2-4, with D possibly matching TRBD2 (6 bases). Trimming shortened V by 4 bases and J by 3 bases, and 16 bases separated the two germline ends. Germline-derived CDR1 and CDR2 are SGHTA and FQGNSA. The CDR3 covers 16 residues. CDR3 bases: TGTGCCAGCAGCTCGGGACTCGGGATGGGCAAAAACATTCAGTACTTC. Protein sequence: CASSSGLGMGKNIQYF.

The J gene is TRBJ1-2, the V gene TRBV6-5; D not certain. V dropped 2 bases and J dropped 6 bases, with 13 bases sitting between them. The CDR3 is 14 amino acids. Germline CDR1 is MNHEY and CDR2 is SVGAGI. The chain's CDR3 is CASSYGTDSDGYTF. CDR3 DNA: TGTGCCAGCAGTTACGGCACAGACTCCGATGGCTACACCTTC.

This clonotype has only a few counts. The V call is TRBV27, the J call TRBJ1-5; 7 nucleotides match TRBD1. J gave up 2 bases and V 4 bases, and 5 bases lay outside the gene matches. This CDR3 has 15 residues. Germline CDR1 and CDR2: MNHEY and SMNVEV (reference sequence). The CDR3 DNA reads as TGTGCCAGCAGTTCTCATGACAGGGGCAATCAGCCCCAGCATTTT. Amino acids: CASSSHDRGNQPQHF.

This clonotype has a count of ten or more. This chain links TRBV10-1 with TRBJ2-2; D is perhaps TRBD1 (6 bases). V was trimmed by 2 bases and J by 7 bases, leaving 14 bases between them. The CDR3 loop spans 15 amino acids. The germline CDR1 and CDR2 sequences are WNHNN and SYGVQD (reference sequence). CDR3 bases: TGCGCCAGCAGTGAGGGCGCAGGGGTTGGCGGGGAGCTGTTTTTT. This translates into CASSEGAGVGGELFF.

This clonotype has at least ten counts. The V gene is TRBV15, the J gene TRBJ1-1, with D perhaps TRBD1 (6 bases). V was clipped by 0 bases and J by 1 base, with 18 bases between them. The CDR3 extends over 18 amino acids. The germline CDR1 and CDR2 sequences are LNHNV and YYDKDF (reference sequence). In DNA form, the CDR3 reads TGTGCCACCAGCAGAGATCGTATCCAGGGGAGGGGGAACACTGAAGCTTTCTTT. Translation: CATSRDRIQGRGNTEAFF.

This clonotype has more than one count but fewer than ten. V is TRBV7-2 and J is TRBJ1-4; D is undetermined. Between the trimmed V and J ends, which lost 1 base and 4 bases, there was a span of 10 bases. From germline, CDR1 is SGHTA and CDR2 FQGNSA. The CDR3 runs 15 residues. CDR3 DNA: TGTGCCAGCAGCTTAGGGCCAGCTCGTAATGAAAAACTGTTTTTT. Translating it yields CASSLGPARNEKLFF.

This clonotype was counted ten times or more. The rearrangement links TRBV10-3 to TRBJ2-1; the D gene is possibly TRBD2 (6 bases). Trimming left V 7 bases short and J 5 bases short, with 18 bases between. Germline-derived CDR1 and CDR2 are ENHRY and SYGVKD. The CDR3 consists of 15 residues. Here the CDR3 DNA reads TGTGCCATCAAGGCCAGGGACTTGGAGAACAATGAGCAGTTCTTC. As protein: CAIKARDLENNEQFF.

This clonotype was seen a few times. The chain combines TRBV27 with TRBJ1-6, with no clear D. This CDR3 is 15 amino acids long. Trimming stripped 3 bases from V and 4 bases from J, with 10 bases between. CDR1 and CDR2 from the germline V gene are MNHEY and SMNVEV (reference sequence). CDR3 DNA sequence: TGTGCCAGCAGTTTTAGGGCAGTATATAATTCACCCCTCCACTTT. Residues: CASSFRAVYNSPLHF.

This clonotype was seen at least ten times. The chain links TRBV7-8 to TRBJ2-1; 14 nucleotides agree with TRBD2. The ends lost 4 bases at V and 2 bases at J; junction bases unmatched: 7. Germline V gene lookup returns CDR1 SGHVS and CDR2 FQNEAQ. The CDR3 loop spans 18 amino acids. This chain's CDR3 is CASSSRTSGGSTYNEQFF. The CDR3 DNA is TGTGCCAGCAGCTCCCGGACTAGCGGGGGGTCTACCTACAATGAGCAGTTCTTC.

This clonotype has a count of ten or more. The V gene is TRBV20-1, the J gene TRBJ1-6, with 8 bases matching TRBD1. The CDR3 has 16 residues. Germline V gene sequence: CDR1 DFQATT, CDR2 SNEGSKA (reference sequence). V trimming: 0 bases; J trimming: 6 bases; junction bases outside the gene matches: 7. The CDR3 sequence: CSARDRPGQGNSPLHF. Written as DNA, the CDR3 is TGCAGTGCTAGAGATAGGCCAGGACAGGGTAATTCACCCCTCCACTTT.

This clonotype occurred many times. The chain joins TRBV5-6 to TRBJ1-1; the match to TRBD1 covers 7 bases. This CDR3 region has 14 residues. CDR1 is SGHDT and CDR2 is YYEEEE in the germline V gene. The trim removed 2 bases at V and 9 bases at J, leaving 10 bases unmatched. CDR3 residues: CASSFTGTEIKAFF. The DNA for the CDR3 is TGTGCCAGCAGCTTTACCGGGACAGAGATAAAAGCTTTCTTT. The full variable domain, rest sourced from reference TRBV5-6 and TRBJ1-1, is DAGVTQSPTHLIKTRGQQVTLRCSPKSGHDTVSWYQQALGQGPQFIFQYYEEEERQRGNFPDRFSGHQFPNYSSELNVNALLLGDSALYLCASSFTGTEIKAFFGQGTRLTVV.

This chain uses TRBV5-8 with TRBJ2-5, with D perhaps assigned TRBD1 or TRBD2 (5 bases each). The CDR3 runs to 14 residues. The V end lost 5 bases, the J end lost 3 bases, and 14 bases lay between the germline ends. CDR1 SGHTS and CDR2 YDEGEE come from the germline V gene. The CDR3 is CASRTSGAEETQYF. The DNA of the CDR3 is TGTGCCAGCAGAACCTCCGGGGCCGAAGAGACCCAGTACTTC.

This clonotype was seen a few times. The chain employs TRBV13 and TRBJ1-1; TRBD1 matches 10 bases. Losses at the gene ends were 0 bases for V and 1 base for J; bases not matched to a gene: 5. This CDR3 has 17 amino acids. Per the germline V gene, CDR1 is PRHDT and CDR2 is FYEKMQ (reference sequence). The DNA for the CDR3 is TGTGCCAGCAGCTTAGGCCAAGGACAGGGGGAGAACACTGAAGCTTTCTTT. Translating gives CASSLGQGQGENTEAFF.

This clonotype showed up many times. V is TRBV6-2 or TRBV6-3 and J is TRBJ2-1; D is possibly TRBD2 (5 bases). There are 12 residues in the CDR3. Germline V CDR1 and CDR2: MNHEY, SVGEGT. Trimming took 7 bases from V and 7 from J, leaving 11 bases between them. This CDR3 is CASTLRENEQFF. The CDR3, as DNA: TGTGCCAGCACCCTTAGGGAGAATGAGCAGTTCTTC.

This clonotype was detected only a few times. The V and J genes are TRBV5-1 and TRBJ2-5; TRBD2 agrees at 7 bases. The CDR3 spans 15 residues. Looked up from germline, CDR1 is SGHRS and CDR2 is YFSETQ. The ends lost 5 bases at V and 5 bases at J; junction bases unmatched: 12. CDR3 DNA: TGCGCCAGCAGAAGGGCGGGGGTTACTATGGAGACCCAGTACTTC. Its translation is CASRRAGVTMETQYF.

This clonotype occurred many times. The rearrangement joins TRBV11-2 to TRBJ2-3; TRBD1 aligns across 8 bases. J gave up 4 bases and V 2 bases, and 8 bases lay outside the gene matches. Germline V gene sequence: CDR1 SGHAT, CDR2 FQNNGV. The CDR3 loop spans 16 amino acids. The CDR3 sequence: CASSLSAQGASDTQYF. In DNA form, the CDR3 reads TGTGCCAGCAGCTTATCCGCGCAGGGGGCTTCAGATACGCAGTATTTT.

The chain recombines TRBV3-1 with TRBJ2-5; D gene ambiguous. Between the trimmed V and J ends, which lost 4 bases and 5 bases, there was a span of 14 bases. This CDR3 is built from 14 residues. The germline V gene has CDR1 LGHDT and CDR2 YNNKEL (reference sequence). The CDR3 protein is CASSPTVPAETQYF. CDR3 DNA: TGTGCCAGCAGCCCCACCGTTCCGGCGGAGACCCAGTACTTC.

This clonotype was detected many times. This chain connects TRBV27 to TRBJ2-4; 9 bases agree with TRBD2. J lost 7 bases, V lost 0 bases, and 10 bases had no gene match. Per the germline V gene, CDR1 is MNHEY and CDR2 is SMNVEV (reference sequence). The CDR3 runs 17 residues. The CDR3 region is CASSLSSSGGWGNIQYF. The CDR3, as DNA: TGTGCCAGCAGTTTATCGAGTAGCGGGGGTTGGGGGAACATTCAGTACTTC.

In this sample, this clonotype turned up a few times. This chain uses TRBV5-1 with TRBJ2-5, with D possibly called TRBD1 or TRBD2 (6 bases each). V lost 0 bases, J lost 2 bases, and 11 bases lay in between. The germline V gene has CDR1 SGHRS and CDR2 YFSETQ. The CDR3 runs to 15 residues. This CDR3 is CASSLEGGPQETQYF. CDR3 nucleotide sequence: TGCGCCAGCAGCTTGGAGGGGGGACCACAAGAGACCCAGTACTTC.

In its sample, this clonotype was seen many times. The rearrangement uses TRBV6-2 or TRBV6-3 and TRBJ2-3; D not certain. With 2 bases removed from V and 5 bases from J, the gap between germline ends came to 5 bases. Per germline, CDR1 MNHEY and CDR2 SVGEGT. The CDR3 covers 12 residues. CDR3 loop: CASSYLGDTQYF. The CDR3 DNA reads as TGTGCCAGCAGTTACCTGGGAGATACGCAGTATTTT.